This TCR beta chain was profiled in a study of long-term antiretroviral therapy in people with HIV. Survey-level immunoSEQ v3.0 assays were run. Sequencing was performed with immunoSEQ multiplex PCR; in TCRdb, only in-frame clones are kept and a portion is missing. The sample has 40,000 to 45,000 clones, about 96% seen once. Study conclusions and caveats: Dominant in the repertoire at all time points were clones expanded before ART.

The length of the CDR3 is 14 residues. Germline V gene lookup returns CDR1 MNHEY and CDR2 SVGAGI. Trimming at V came to 5 bases and at J to 1 base, leaving 4 bases not matched to a gene. Remarks on this clone: Its antigen is undetermined.

Each donor provided at least one pre-ART PBMC sample and at least two post-ART PBMC samples. The sequenced sample was unsorted PBMCs, obtained 3.7 years after starting antiretroviral therapy. This clonotype originated in a woman in her forties or fifties with HIV. This chain links TRBV6-5 with TRBJ1-1, with 7 nucleotides matching TRBD1. CDR3 coding DNA: TGTGCCAGCAGTCAGGGACAGCCGAACACTGAAGCTTTCTTT. This sequence encodes CASSQGQPNTEAFF.